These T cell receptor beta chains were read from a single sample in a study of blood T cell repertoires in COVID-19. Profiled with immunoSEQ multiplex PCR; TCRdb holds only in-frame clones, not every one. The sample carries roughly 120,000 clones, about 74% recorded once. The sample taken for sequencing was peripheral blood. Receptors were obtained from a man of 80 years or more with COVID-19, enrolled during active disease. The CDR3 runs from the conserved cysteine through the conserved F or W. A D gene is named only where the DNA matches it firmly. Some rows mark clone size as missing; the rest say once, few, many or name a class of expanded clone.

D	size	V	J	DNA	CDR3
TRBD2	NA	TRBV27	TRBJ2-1	TGTGCCAGCAGTCCGACGGGACTAGAGGTCTATGAGCAGTTCTTC	CASSPTGLEVYEQFF
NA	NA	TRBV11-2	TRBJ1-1	TGTGCCAGCAGCTTTGGGTACGGGGATGATCGGAACACTGAAGCTTTCTTT	CASSFGYGDDRNTEAFF
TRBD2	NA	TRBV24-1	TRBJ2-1	TGTGCCACCAGTGAATCGACTAGCGATTTCTACAATGAGCAGTTCTTC	CATSESTSDFYNEQFF
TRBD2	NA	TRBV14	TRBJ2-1	TGTGCCAGCAGCCAAGTAGCGGGAGGGTATAATGAGCAGTTCTTC	CASSQVAGGYNEQFF
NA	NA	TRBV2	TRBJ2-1	TGTGCCAGCAGTGGGCGGAGGAGCTCCTACAATGAGCAGTTCTTC	CASSGRRSSYNEQFF
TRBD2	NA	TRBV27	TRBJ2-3	TGTGCCAGCAGCCCCAGCGGGAGCGCAGATACGCAGTATTTT	CASSPSGSADTQYF
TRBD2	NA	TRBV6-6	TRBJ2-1	TGTGCCAGCAGGAGAGCGGGAGGGAACTACAATGAGCAGTTCTTC	CASRRAGGNYNEQFF
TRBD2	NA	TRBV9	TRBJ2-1	TGTGCCAGCAGCGTGACTAGCGGGACGGATTACAATGAGCAGTTCTTC	CASSVTSGTDYNEQFF
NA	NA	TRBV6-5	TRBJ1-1	TGTGCCAGCAGTCCTTATCCGGGAAACACTGAAGCTTTCTTT	CASSPYPGNTEAFF
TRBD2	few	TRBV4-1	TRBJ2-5	TGCGCCAGCAGCCAAGAGGCGCTAGCGGGAGAGCACCAAGAGACCCAGTACTTC	CASSQEALAGEHQETQYF
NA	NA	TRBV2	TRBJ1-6	TGTGCCAGCAGGGAGCAGGGATCCTCACCCCTCCACTTT	CASREQGSSPLHF
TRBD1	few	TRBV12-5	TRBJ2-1	TGTGCTAGTGGTCCAGGGGGCCGCAATGAGCAGTTCTTC	CASGPGGRNEQFF
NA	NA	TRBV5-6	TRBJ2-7	TGTGCCAGCAGCTTTCAGGGTTCCCCCTCCTACGAGCAGTACTTC	CASSFQGSPSYEQYF
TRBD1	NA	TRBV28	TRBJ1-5	TGTGCCAGCAGTTCCGGGACAGGAGGGTACCAGCCCCAGCATTTT	CASSSGTGGYQPQHF
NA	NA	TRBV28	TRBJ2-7	TGTGCCAGCAGTTTCGCAGGGGTATTCCTCGGCTACGAGCAGTACTTC	CASSFAGVFLGYEQYF
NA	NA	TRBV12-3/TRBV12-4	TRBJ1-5	TGTGCCAGCAGCCCCTTACTGGTCCAGCCCCAGCATTTT	CASSPLLVQPQHF
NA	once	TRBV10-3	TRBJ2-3	TGTGCCATCAGTGAATTACAGGCCCTCGCAGATACGCAGTATTTT	CAISELQALADTQYF
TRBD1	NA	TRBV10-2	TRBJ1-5	TGCGCCAGCTCGACAGGGCTAAGTCAGCCCCAGCATTTT	CASSTGLSQPQHF
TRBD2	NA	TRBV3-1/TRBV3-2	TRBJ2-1	TGTGCCAGCAGCCAAGGGAGCCTAGCGGGAGAAGATGAGCAGTTCTTC	CASSQGSLAGEDEQFF
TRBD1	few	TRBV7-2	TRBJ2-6	TGTGCCAGCACCCCCTGGGACAGCCCCTCTGGGGCCAACGTCCTGACTTTC	CASTPWDSPSGANVLTF
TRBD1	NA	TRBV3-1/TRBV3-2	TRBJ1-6	TGTGCCAGCAGCCAGGGACAGGGCAGAAATTCACCCCTCCACTTT	CASSQGQGRNSPLHF
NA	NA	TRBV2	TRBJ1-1	TGTGCCTCCCGAGGGGGGGGGAACACTGAAGCTTTCTTT	CASRGGGNTEAFF
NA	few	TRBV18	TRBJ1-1	TGTGCCAGCTCACCATGGGCTTCCCTGAACACTGAAGCTTTCTTT	CASSPWASLNTEAFF
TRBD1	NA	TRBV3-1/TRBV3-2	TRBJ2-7	TGTGCCAGCAGCCAAGGCAGGGGGTTTGGCGAGCAGTACTTC	CASSQGRGFGEQYF
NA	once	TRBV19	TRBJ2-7	TGTGCCAGTAGTATTCTGGGGGCTGACGGCGACGAGCAGTACTTC	CASSILGADGDEQYF
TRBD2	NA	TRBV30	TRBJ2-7	TGTGCCTGGAGCTTAAGCGGGAGGGAACCCTACGAGCAGTACTTC	CAWSLSGREPYEQYF
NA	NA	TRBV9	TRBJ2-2	TGTGCCAGCAGCGTCTTGTCGAACACCGGGGAGCTGTTTTTT	CASSVLSNTGELFF
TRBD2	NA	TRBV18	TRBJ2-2	TGTGCCAGCTCACCGCCGGGACTAGCGGGAGGACGGACCGGGGAGCTGTTTTTT	CASSPPGLAGGRTGELFF
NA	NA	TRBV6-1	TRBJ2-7	TGTGCCAGCAGTTATACGGGGAGGCAGTACTTC	CASSYTGRQYF
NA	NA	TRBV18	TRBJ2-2	TGTGCCAGCTCACCATCCCCAAACGGGGCCGGGGAGCTGTTTTTT	CASSPSPNGAGELFF
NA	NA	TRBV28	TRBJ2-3	TGTGCCAGCCCTTCCTCTAGCACAGATACGCAGTATTTT	CASPSSSTDTQYF
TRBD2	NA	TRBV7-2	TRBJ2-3	TGTGCCAGCAGGACACGGACTAGCGGTTACACAGATACGCAGTATTTT	CASRTRTSGYTDTQYF
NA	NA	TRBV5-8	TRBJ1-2	TGTGCCAGCAGCTTGACAGGGATTTCGGGTGGCTACACCTTC	CASSLTGISGGYTF
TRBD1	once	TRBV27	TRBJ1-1	TGTGCCAGCAGTCGACCCGGGACAGGGAGCTCTGAAGCTTTCTTT	CASSRPGTGSSEAFF
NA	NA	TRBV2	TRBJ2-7	TGTGCCAGCAGTGAACACCCCCCCGGGACTGGGTCCTACGAGCAGTACTTC	CASSEHPPGTGSYEQYF
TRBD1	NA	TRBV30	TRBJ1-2	TGTGCCTGGAGTGTAAGTCAGGGGGCCAATGGCTACACCTTC	CAWSVSQGANGYTF
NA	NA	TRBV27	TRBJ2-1	TGTGCCAGCAGTTTTGTGGAAGGGGATGAGCAGTTCTTC	CASSFVEGDEQFF
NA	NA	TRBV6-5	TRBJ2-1	TGTGCCAGCAGTTATCGCGGAGCCGGTCAGTTCTTC	CASSYRGAGQFF
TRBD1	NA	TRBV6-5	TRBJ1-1	TGTGCCAGCAGTCTAACAGGGGGTTACACTGAAGCTTTCTTT	CASSLTGGYTEAFF
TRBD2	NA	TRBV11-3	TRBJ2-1	TGTGCCAGCAGCCCTCGGACTAGCGCGTCCTACAATGAGCAGTTCTTC	CASSPRTSASYNEQFF
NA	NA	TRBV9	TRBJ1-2	TGTGCCAGCAGCGTAGACGGAGACGGACTTGGCCATGGCTACACCTTC	CASSVDGDGLGHGYTF
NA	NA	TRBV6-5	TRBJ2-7	TGTGCCAGCACACAAACAGGGTCCTACGAGCAGTACTTC	CASTQTGSYEQYF
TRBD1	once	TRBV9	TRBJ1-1	TGTGCCAGCAGCGTAGCGGGACAGGGGGAGGACACTGAAGCTTTCTTT	CASSVAGQGEDTEAFF
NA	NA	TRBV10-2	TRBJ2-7	TGCGCCAGCAGTGTAATTGGGGGCCCCCTTTACGAGCAGTACTTC	CASSVIGGPLYEQYF
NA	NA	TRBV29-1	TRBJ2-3	TGCAGCGTTGAAGATCTTAGTTGGGTTAGCAGCACAGATACGCAGTATTTT	CSVEDLSWVSSTDTQYF
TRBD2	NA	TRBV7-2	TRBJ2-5	TGTGCCAGCAGCTTAGCCGGGGGGGAGACCCAGTACTTC	CASSLAGGETQYF
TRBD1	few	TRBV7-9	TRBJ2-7	TGTGCCAGCAGCCTCACAGGGGTAACCTACGAGCAGTACTTC	CASSLTGVTYEQYF
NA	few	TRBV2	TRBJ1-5	TGTGCCAGCAGTGAGGGCGGGGTTGGTCAGCCCCAGCATTTT	CASSEGGVGQPQHF
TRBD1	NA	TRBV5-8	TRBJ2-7	TGTGCCAGCAGCTTGGTACAGGGGGCCGAGCAGTACTTC	CASSLVQGAEQYF
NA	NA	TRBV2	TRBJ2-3	TGTGCCAGCAGTGTCTGGCTGCTAGACACAGATACGCAGTATTTT	CASSVWLLDTDTQYF
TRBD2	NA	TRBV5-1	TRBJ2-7	TGCGCCAGCAGCTTGGGCCCCGCGGGGGGTGACTACGAGCAGTACTTC	CASSLGPAGGDYEQYF
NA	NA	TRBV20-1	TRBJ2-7	TGCAGTGCTAGTCAGCGGCAAAGCCGGGACGAGCAGTACTTC	CSASQRQSRDEQYF
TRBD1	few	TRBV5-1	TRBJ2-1	TGCGCCAGCAGGCCGGGACAGCAGTACAATGAGCAGTTCTTC	CASRPGQQYNEQFF
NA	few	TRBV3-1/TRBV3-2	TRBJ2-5	TGTGCCAGCAGCCAAGGAAGGGAGGAGACCCAGTACTTC	CASSQGREETQYF
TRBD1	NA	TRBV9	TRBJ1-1	TGTGCCAGCAGCGTAGGCGGACAGGGGGGCACTGAAGCTTTCTTT	CASSVGGQGGTEAFF
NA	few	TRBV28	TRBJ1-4	TGTGCCAGCAGTTTATTTATCCGAGACACAGGAGAACTGTTTTTT	CASSLFIRDTGELFF